This T cell receptor (beta chain) was retrieved from a study of blood T cells in healthy people across ages. Study-level information: There was about one barcoded beta molecule captured by template switching per two T cells.

The second PCR ran about 6 to 12 cycles with a sample-barcoded 5' primer and J-beta primers. Each CDR3 protein gets one entry after TCRdb re-called the 5' RACE reads with MiXCR. The repertoire holds hundreds of thousands of distinct CDR3 sequences, about 61% seen once, with about 26% in the top ten. This clonotype was seen more than once but under ten times. Its specificity is unknown. Study conclusions and caveats: No one knew whether donors had CMV, which possibly confounded expanded clonotype changes.

Extracted total RNA amounted to at least 5.5 micrograms for each sample. CDR3 length: 15 residues. Trimming shortened V by 4 bases and J by 0 bases, and 10 bases separated the two germline ends. Germline V gene sequence: CDR1 MNHEY, CDR2 SMNVEV (reference sequence). This TCR came from a man between 35 and 55 years old in good health. The material sequenced was blood. The chain is built from TRBV27 and TRBJ1-5, with D tentatively TRBD1 (6 bases). This chain's CDR3 is CASSWGRGSNQPQHF. In DNA form, the CDR3 reads TGTGCCAGCAGTTGGGGGCGAGGTAGCAATCAGCCCCAGCATTTT.